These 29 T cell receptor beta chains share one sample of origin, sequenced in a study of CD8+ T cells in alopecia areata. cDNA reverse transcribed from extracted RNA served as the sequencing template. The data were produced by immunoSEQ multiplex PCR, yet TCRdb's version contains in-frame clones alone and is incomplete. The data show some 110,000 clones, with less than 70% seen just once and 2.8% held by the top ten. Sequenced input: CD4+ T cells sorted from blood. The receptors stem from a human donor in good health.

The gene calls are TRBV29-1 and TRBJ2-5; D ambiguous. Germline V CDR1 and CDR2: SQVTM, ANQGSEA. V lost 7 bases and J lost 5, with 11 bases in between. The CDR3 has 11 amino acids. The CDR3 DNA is TGCAGCGCATACGGTGGGGAGACCCAGTACTTC. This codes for CSAYGGETQYF.

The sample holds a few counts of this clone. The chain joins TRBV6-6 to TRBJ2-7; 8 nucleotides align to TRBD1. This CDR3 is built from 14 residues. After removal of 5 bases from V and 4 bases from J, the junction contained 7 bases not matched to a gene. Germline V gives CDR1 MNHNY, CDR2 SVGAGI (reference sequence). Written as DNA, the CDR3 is TGTGCCAGCAGTGCCTCCGGGACAGGTTACGAGCAGTACTTC. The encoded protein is CASSASGTGYEQYF.

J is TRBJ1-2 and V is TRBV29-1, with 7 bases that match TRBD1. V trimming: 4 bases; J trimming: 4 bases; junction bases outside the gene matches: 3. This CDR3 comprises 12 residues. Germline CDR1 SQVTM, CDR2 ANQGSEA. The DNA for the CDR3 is TGCAGCGTTGTGAGGGGGCTCTATGGCTACACCTTC. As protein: CSVVRGLYGYTF.

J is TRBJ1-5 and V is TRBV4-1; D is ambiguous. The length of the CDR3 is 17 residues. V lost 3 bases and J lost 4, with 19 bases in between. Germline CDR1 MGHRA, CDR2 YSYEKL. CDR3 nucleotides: TGCGCCAGCAGCCATGATTTCTCGTTGTCGGTAAATCAGCCCCAGCATTTT. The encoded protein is CASSHDFSLSVNQPQHF.

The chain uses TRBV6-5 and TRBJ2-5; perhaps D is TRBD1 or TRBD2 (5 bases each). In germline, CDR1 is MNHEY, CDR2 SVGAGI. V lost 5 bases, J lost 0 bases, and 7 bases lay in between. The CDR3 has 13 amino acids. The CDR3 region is CASSRGHQETQYF. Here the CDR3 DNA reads TGTGCCAGCAGTCGGGGACACCAAGAGACCCAGTACTTC.

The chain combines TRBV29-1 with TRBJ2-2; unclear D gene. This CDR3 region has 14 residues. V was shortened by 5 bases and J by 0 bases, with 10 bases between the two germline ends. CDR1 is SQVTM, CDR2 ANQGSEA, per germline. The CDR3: CSVRHSANTGELFF. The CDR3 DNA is TGCAGCGTTCGGCACTCAGCGAACACCGGGGAGCTGTTTTTT.

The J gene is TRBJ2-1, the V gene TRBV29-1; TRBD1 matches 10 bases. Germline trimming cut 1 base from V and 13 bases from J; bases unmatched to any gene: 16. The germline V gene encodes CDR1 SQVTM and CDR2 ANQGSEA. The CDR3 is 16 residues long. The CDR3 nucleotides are TGCAGCGTTGAAGGTATCCGGGACAGGGGAAGAAAATTCCAGTTCTTC. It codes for CSVEGIRDRGRKFQFF.

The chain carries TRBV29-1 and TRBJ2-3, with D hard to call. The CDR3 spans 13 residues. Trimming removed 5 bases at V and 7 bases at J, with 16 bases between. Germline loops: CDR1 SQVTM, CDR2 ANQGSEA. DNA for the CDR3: TGCAGCGTTTTGGCGGCCCACCTAAATACGCAGTATTTT. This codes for CSVLAAHLNTQYF.

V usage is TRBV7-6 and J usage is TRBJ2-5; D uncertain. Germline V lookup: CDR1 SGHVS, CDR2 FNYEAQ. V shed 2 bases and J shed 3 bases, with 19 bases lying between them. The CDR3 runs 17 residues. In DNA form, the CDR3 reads TGTGCCAGCAGCTTATACCCCTTAGGGAAGGTAAAAGAGACCCAGTACTTC. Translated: CASSLYPLGKVKETQYF.

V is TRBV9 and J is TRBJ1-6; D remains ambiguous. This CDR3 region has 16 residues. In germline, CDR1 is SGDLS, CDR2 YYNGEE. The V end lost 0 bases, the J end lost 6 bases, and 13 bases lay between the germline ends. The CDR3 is CASSVERVRVNSPLHF. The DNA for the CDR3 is TGTGCCAGCAGCGTAGAAAGAGTTCGTGTTAATTCACCCCTCCACTTT.

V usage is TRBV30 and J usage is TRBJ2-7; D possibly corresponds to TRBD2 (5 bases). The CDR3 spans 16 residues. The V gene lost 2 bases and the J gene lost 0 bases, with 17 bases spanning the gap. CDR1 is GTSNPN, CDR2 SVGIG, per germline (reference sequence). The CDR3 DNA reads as TGTGCCTGGAGTCGGGAAAAAGGACTTTTCTCCTACGAGCAGTACTTC. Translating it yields CAWSREKGLFSYEQYF.

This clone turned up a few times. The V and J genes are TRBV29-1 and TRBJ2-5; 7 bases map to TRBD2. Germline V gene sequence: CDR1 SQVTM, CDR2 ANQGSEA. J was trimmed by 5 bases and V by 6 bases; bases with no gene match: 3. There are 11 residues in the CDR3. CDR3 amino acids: CSVGDYETQYF. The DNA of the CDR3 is TGCAGCGTGGGGGACTACGAGACCCAGTACTTC.

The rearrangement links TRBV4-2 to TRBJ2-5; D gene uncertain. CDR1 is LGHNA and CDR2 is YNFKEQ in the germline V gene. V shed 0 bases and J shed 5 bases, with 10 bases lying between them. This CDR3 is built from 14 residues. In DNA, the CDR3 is TGTGCCAGCAGCCAAGATGAAGGGATGGAGACCCAGTACTTC. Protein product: CASSQDEGMETQYF.

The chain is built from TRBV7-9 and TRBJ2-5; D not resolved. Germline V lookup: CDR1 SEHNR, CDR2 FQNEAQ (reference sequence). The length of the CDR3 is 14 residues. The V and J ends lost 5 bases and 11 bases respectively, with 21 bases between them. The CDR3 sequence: CASSRAGDTLVQYF. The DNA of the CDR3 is TGTGCCAGCAGCCGAGCCGGAGATACTCTTGTACAGTACTTC.

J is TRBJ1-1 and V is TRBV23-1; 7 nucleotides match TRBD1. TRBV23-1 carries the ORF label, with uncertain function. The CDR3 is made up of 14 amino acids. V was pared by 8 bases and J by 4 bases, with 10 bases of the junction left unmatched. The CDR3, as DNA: TGCGCCAGCTTGAAGACAGGGCCTCCCACTGAAGCTTTCTTT. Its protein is CASLKTGPPTEAFF.

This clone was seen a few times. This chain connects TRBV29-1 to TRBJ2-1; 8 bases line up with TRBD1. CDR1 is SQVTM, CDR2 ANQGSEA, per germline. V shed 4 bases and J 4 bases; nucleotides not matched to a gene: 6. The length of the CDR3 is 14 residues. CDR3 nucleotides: TGCAGCGTTGGAAGGACAGGGAGTTACAATGAGCAGTTCTTC. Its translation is CSVGRTGSYNEQFF.

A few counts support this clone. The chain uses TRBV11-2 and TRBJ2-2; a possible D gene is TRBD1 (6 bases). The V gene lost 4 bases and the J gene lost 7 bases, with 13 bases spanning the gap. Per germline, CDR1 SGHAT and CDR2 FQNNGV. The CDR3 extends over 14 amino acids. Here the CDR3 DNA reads TGTGCCAGCAGCTCCCACAGGGTCCGCGGGGAGCTGTTTTTT. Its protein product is CASSSHRVRGELFF.

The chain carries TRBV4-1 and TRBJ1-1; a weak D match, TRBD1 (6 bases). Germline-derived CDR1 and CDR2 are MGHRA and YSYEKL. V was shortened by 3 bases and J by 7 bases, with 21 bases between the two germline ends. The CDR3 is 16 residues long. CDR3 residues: CASSHFIRDNWNEAFF. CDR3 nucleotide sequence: TGCGCCAGCAGCCATTTTATCCGGGACAACTGGAATGAAGCTTTCTTT.

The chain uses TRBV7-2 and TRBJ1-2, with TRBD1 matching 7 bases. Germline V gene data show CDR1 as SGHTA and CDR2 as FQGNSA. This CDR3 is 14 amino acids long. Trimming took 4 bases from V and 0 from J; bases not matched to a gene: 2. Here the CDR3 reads CASSSRGANYGYTF. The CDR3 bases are TGTGCCAGCAGCTCCAGGGGGGCTAACTATGGCTACACCTTC.

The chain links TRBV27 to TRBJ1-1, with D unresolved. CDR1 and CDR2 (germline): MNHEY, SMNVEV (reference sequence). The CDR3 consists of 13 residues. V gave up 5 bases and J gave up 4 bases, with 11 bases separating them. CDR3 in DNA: TGTGCCAGCAGTCCCCGGGCGGGCACTGAAGCTTTCTTT. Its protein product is CASSPRAGTEAFF.

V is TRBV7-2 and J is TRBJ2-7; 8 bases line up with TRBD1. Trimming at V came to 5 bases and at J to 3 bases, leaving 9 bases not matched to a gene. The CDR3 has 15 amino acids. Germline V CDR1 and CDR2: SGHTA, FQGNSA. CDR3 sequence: CASSPDRGGHYEQYF. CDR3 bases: TGTGCCAGCAGCCCCGACAGGGGAGGTCACTACGAGCAGTACTTC.

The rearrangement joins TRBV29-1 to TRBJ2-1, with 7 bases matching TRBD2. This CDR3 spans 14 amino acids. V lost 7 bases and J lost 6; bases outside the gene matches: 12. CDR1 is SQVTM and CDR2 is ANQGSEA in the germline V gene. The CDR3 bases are TGCAGCGCACGATCTAGCGGTGCGGGCAATGAGCAGTTCTTC. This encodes CSARSSGAGNEQFF.

The CDR3 sequence is CATSRTSGGPRETQYF. The CDR3 DNA follows: TGTGCCACCAGCCGGACTAGCGGGGGGCCACGAGAGACCCAGTACTTC. The chain couples TRBV15 to TRBJ2-5; 14 bases are a match to TRBD2. V shed 5 bases, J shed 4 bases, and the junction held 6 bases outside the gene matches. The CDR3 runs to 16 residues. Germline CDR1 and CDR2: LNHNV and YYDKDF (reference sequence).

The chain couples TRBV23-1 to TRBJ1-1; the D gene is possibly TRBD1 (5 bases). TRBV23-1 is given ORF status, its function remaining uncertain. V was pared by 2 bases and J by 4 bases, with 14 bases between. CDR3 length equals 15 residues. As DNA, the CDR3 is TGCGCCAGCAGTCAAAATGAGGGGACGGGCACTGAAGCTTTCTTT. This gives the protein CASSQNEGTGTEAFF.

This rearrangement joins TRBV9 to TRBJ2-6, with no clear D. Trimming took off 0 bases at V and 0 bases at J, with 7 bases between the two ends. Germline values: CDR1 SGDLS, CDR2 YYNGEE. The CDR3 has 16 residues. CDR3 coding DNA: TGTGCCAGCAGCGTAGAAGTCGGCTCTGGGGCCAACGTCCTGACTTTC. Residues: CASSVEVGSGANVLTF.

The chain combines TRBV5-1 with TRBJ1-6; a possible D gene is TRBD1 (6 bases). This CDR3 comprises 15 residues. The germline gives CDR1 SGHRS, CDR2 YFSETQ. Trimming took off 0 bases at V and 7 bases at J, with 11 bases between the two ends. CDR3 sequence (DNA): TGCGCCAGCAGCTTGGCACAGGGCGGGAATTCACCCCTCCACTTT. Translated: CASSLAQGGNSPLHF.

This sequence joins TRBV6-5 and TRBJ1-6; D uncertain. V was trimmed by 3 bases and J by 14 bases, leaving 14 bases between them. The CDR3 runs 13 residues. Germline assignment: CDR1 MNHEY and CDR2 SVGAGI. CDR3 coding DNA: TGTGCCAGCAGTTATACCCGGACCAGAACCCTCCACTTT. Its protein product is CASSYTRTRTLHF.

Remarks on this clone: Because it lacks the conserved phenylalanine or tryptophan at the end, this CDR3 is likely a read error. CDR3 sequence: CASSVAVSDTQYL. The CDR3 bases are TGTGCCAGCAGCGTAGCCGTCTCAGATACGCAGTATCTT. The chain recombines TRBV9 with TRBJ2-3, with D unresolved. V was trimmed by 0 bases and J by 4 bases, leaving 6 bases between them. Germline V gene sequence: CDR1 SGDLS, CDR2 YYNGEE. This CDR3 has 13 residues.

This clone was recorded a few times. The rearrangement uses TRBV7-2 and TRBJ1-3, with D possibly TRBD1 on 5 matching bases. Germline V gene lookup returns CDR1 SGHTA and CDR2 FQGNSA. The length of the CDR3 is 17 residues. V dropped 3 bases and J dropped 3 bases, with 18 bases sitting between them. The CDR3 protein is CASSFQPGAGNGNTIYF. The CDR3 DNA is TGTGCCAGCAGCTTTCAACCCGGGGCGGGGAATGGAAACACCATATATTTT. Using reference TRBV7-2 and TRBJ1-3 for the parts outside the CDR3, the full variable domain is GAGVSQSPSNKVTEKGKDVELRCDPISGHTALYWYRQSLGQGLEFLIYFQGNSAPDKSGLPSDRFSAERTGGSVSTLTIQRTQQEDSAVYLCASSFQPGAGNGNTIYFGEGSWLTVV.